This T cell receptor beta chain is from a study of type 1 and type 2 diabetes patients. About the research overall: CD4+ or CD8+ T cells were positively selected from PBMCs with microbeads. General observations from the study: Between type 2 diabetes and control samples, V and J usage averaged approximately 0.97 correlation. Groups were not age- or gender-matched, which may bias interpretation.

Genomic DNA was the PCR template. Multiplex PCR with 30 forward and 13 reverse primers amplified the TCR beta CDR3. TCRdb called the multiplex PCR reads again in MiXCR, with one record for every CDR3 protein. The sample includes 270,000 or so distinct CDR3 sequences, more than 45% seen only once; the top ten take approximately 14%. CDR3 size: 12 residues. Germline-derived CDR1 and CDR2 are GTSNPN and SVGIG (reference sequence). The V end lost 1 base, the J end lost 6 bases, and 7 bases lay between the germline ends. Worth noting for this clonotype: Its cognate antigen is unknown.

J is TRBJ2-1 and V is TRBV30, with TRBD2 as a possible D gene (5 bases). Material: peripheral blood mononuclear cells (PBMCs). The receptor's source is a man between 18 and 29 years old with type 2 diabetes. The CDR3 protein is CAWSGLANEQFF. The CDR3 region has the DNA TGTGCCTGGAGTGGTCTAGCCAATGAGCAGTTCTTC.